This T cell receptor beta chain was identified during a study of lymphopenia after photon versus proton radiotherapy. Study-wide results and caveats: Oligoclonal CD8+ Temra expansion after nadir drove photon patients' diversity drop.

Clones were sequenced by immunoSEQ multiplex PCR, and TCRdb holds only the in-frame ones, with some missing. The sample has about 25,000 clones; roughly 87% are singletons. The germline CDR1 and CDR2 sequences are MNHNS and SASEGT. V gave up 7 bases and J gave up 4 bases, with 14 bases separating them. This CDR3 has 14 residues. Notes on this clone: The antigen remains unidentified.

The chain joins TRBV6-1 to TRBJ1-5; D not certain. The sequence was collected from a man aged 45-60 years with gastric cancer. The sequencing here drew on peripheral blood, taken from a patient treated with photon-based radiotherapy. The CDR3 loop is CASTLDGDNQPQHF. In DNA, the CDR3 is TGTGCCAGCACCTTGGACGGTGATAATCAGCCCCAGCATTTT.